The 18 T cell receptor beta chains in this list originate from one sample, sequenced in a study of blood T cell repertoires in COVID-19. TCRdb's table, derived via immunoSEQ multiplex PCR, lists solely in-frame clones and lacks some. Here the sample spans about 470,000 clones, around 90% being singletons. The sample was PBMCs or T cells enriched from blood (not recorded which). Every receptor here comes from a woman under 30 who had recovered from COVID-19.

V is TRBV4-1 and J is TRBJ2-7; D is possibly TRBD2 (7 bases). The V end was cut by 3 bases, the J end by 5 bases, with 11 bases between. The CDR3 runs to 13 residues. Germline-derived CDR1 and CDR2 are MGHRA and YSYEKL. DNA for the CDR3: TGCGCCAGCAGCCACTGGGGGGGGCACGAGCAGTACTTC. It yields the protein CASSHWGGHEQYF.

Here the CDR3 reads CAISPAGARPETQYF. CDR3 DNA sequence: TGTGCCATCAGTCCGGCGGGGGCTAGACCAGAGACCCAGTACTTC. The rearrangement uses TRBV10-3 and TRBJ2-5; possible D gene TRBD2, 7 bases. From germline, CDR1 is ENHRY and CDR2 SYGVKD. The V gene lost 5 bases and the J gene lost 4 bases, with 17 bases spanning the gap. This CDR3 comprises 15 residues.

The rearrangement links TRBV7-2 to TRBJ2-5; 9 positions agree with TRBD2. V lost 4 bases to trimming and J lost 2 bases; unmatched junction nucleotides: 5. The germline CDR1 and CDR2 sequences are SGHTA and FQGNSA. This CDR3 region has 15 residues. CDR3: CASSSGLARQETQYF. In DNA form, the CDR3 reads TGTGCCAGCAGCTCGGGACTAGCACGGCAAGAGACCCAGTACTTC.

The rearrangement links TRBV5-1 to TRBJ2-3; a weak D match, TRBD2 (5 bases). Germline lookup yields CDR1 SGHRS and CDR2 YFSETQ. This CDR3 contains 16 residues. V was pared by 0 bases and J by 2 bases, with 13 bases between. The CDR3 here is CASSLAGYSYTDTQYF. The CDR3 DNA reads as TGCGCCAGCAGCTTGGCGGGGTACAGTTACACAGATACGCAGTATTTT.

The chain recombines TRBV7-9 with TRBJ1-4; TRBD1 is a possible D gene (6 bases). Trimming removed 5 bases from V and 9 bases from J, with 19 bases in between. This CDR3 comprises 15 residues. Germline CDR1 and CDR2: SEHNR and FQNEAQ (reference sequence). The CDR3 DNA reads TGTGCCAGCAGCCTACTGGACAGTGCGGTTCAAAAACTGTTTTTT. It is translated as CASSLLDSAVQKLFF.

The genes are TRBV14 and TRBJ2-1; 11 bases are a match to TRBD2. Trimming took 1 base from V and 10 from J; bases not matched to a gene: 12. The CDR3 runs 17 residues. Germline assignment: CDR1 SGHDN and CDR2 FVKESK. The CDR3 region has the DNA TGTGCCAGCAGCCAAGTTATTCTTAGCGGGGGGGCTAGGGAGCAGTTCTTC. It is translated as CASSQVILSGGAREQFF. Full variable domain (missing parts from reference TRBV14 and TRBJ2-1): EAGVTQFPSHSVIEKGQTVTLRCDPISGHDNLYWYRRVMGKEIKFLLHFVKESKQDESGMPNNRFLAERTGGTYSTLKVQPAELEDSGVYFCASSQVILSGGAREQFFGPGTRLTVL.

The chain employs TRBV19 and TRBJ1-2; D gene uncertain. This CDR3 has 12 residues. Per the germline V gene, CDR1 is LNHDA and CDR2 is SQIVND (reference sequence). V was clipped by 3 bases and J by 5 bases, with 7 bases between them. CDR3 residues: CASSMRLYGYTF. The CDR3 DNA is TGTGCCAGTAGTATGCGGTTATATGGCTACACCTTC.

The CDR3 DNA reads as TGTGCCAGCAGTTTATCCTCGACGGGGGAGCAGTACTTC. Translation gives CASSLSSTGEQYF. The V and J genes are TRBV12-3 or TRBV12-4 and TRBJ2-7; tentative D call: TRBD2 (5 bases). The CDR3 is made up of 13 amino acids. V lost 2 bases and J lost 7, with 12 bases in between.

This chain connects TRBV12-3 or TRBV12-4 to TRBJ2-2; D may be TRBD2 (5 bases). V dropped 3 bases and J dropped 7 bases, with 9 bases sitting between them. The CDR3 is 13 amino acids. For the CDR3, the DNA is TGTGCCAGCAGTTTTGTGGGAGTCGGGGAGCTGTTTTTT. This codes for CASSFVGVGELFF.

In nucleotides, the CDR3 is TGTGCCAGCAGTGAGGGGACTAGGGGACTCGAGCAGTACTTC. Translation: CASSEGTRGLEQYF. The chain couples TRBV2 to TRBJ2-7, with 8 bases matching TRBD2. The V gene end was trimmed by 3 bases and the J gene end by 6 bases; junction bases not matched to a gene: 7. The germline V gene has CDR1 SNHLY and CDR2 FYNNEI. The CDR3 spans 14 residues.

The V gene is TRBV28, the J gene TRBJ1-2, with D possibly matching TRBD1 (5 bases). The length of the CDR3 is 14 residues. Germline-derived CDR1 and CDR2 are MDHEN and SYDVKM. The ends were cut back, 7 bases at V and 8 bases at J, with 20 bases in the middle. CDR3 sequence reads: CASTKVDRQGGYTF. The CDR3 DNA is TGTGCCAGCACCAAAGTAGATCGGCAGGGAGGCTACACCTTC.

The chain recombines TRBV7-2 with TRBJ1-3, with 8 bases fitting TRBD1. Germline CDR1 and CDR2: SGHTA and FQGNSA. The trim removed 6 bases at V and 7 bases at J, leaving 8 bases unmatched. The CDR3 length is 14 residues. Here the CDR3 reads CASSLTGDGNTIYF. In DNA form, the CDR3 reads TGTGCCAGCAGTCTGACAGGGGATGGGAACACCATATATTTT.

The rearrangement joins TRBV5-1 to TRBJ2-1, with 8 bases aligning to TRBD2. J was trimmed by 7 bases and V by 0 bases; bases with no gene match: 6. CDR3 size: 15 residues. Germline V gene sequence: CDR1 SGHRS, CDR2 YFSETQ. This CDR3 is CASSLGLAGKNEQFF. The CDR3 nucleotides read TGCGCCAGCAGCTTGGGGCTAGCGGGCAAAAATGAGCAGTTCTTC.

CDR3: CASSRESTANTEAFF. CDR3 nucleotide sequence: TGCGCCAGCAGCAGAGAATCGACAGCGAACACTGAAGCTTTCTTT. The J gene is TRBJ1-1, the V gene TRBV5-1; a possible D gene is TRBD1 (5 bases). In germline, CDR1 is SGHRS, CDR2 YFSETQ. CDR3 length: 15 residues. The V and J ends lost 4 bases and 1 base respectively, with 14 bases between them.

This clone occurred a few times. The chain recombines TRBV6-2 or TRBV6-3 with TRBJ2-2, with D possibly TRBD2 on 6 matching bases. CDR3 length: 15 amino acids. Trimming stripped 2 bases from V and 1 base from J, with 8 bases between. Germline CDR1 MNHEY, CDR2 SVGEGT. The CDR3 DNA reads as TGTGCCAGCAGTTACCTGGGACTGAACACCGGGGAGCTGTTTTTT. Translated: CASSYLGLNTGELFF.

Concerning this clone itself: Other DNA sequences of this sample code for an identical CDR3. The chain recombines TRBV3-1 (or the pseudogene TRBV3-2) with TRBJ2-5; D remains unclear. CDR1 is LGHDT, CDR2 YNNKEL, per germline (reference sequence). This CDR3 has 14 residues. V was trimmed by 0 bases and J by 2 bases, leaving 7 bases between them. CDR3 amino acids: CASSQDLAQETQYF. DNA for the CDR3: TGTGCCAGCAGCCAAGATTTGGCACAAGAGACCCAGTACTTC.

The gene calls are TRBV5-1 and TRBJ2-5; 9 bases are a match to TRBD2. J lost 4 bases, V lost 7 bases, and 8 bases had no gene match. Germline lookup yields CDR1 SGHRS and CDR2 YFSETQ. This CDR3 is built from 14 residues. The DNA of the CDR3 is TGCGCCAGCGGGACTAGCTTGTCTCTAGAGACCCAGTACTTC. This codes for CASGTSLSLETQYF.

The CDR3 nucleotides read TGTGCCAGTAGTATTGGAGTTAGCGGGGGGCGCACGGATGAGCAGTTCTTC. Translation gives CASSIGVSGGRTDEQFF. V is TRBV19 and J is TRBJ2-1, with 10 bases lining up with TRBD2. V was pared by 3 bases and J by 8 bases, with 13 bases of the junction left unmatched. Germline V gives CDR1 LNHDA, CDR2 SQIVND (reference sequence). CDR3 length: 17 residues.